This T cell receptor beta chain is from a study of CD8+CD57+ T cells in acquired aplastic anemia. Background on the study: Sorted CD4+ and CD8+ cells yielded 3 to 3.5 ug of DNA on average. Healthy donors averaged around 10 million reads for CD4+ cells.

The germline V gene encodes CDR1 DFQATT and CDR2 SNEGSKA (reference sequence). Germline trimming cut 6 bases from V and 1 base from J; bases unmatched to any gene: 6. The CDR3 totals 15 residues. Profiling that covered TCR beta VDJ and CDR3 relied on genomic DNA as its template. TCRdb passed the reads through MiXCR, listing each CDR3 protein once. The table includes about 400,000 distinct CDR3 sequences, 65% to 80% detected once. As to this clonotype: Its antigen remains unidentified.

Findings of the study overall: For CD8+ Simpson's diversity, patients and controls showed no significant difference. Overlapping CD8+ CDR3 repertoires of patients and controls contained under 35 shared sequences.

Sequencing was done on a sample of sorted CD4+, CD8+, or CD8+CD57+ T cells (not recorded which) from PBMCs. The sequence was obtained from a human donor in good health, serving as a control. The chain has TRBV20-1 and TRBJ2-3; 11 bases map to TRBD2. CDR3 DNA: TGCAGTGCCCCGACTAGCGGGGAAGGCACAGATACGCAGTATTTT. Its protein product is CSAPTSGEGTDTQYF.